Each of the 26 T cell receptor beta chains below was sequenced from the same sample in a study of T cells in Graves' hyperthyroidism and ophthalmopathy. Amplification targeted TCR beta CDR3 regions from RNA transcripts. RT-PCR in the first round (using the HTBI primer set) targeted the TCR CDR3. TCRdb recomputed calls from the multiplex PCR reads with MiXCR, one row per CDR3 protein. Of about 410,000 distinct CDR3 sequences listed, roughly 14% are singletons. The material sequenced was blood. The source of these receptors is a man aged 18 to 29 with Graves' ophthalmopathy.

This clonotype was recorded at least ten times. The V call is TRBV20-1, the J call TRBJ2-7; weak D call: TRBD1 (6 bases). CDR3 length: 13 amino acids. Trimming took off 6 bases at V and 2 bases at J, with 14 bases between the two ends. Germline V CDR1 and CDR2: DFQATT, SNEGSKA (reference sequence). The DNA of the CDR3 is TGCAGTGCCCGCCGGGACACGGCCTACGAGCAGTACTTC. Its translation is CSARRDTAYEQYF.

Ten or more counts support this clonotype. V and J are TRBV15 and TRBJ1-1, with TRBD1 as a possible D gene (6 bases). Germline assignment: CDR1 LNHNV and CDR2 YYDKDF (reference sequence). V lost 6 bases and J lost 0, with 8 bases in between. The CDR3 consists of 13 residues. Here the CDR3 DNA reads TGTGCCACCAGTACAGGGCTGAACACTGAAGCTTTCTTT. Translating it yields CATSTGLNTEAFF.

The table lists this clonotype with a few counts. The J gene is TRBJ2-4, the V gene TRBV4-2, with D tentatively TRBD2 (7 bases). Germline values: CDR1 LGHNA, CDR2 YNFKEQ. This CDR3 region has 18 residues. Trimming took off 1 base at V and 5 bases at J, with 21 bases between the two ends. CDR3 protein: CASSQGPLGGQWENIQYF. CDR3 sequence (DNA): TGTGCCAGCAGCCAAGGGCCACTCGGGGGGCAGTGGGAAAACATTCAGTACTTC.

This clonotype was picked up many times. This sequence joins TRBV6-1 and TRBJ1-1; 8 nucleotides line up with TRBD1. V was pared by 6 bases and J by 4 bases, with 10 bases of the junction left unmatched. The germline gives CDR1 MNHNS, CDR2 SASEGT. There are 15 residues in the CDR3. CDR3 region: CASSTRQGSVTEAFF. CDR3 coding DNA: TGTGCCAGCAGCACAAGACAGGGGTCGGTCACTGAAGCTTTCTTT.

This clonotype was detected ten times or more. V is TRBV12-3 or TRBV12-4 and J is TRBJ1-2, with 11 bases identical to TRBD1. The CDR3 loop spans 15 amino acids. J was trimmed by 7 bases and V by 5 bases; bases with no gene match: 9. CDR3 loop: CASSRGQGATGGYTF. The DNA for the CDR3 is TGTGCCAGCAGTCGAGGACAGGGGGCGACGGGTGGCTACACCTTC.

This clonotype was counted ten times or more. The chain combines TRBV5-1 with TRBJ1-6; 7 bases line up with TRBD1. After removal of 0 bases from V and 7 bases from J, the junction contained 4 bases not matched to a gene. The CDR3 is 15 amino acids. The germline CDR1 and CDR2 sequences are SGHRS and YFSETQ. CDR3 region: CASSLAGTANSPLHF. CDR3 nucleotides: TGCGCCAGCAGCTTGGCCGGGACAGCGAATTCACCCCTCCACTTT. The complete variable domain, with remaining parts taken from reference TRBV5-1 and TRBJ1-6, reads KAGVTQTPRYLIKTRGQQVTLSCSPISGHRSVSWYQQTPGQGLQFLFEYFSETQRNKGNFPGRFSGRQFSNSRSEMNVSTLELGDSALYLCASSLAGTANSPLHFGNGTRLTVT.

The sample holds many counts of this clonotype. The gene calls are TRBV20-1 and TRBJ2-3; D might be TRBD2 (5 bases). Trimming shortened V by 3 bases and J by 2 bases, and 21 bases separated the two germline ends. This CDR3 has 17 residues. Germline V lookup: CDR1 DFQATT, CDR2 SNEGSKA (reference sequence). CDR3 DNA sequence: TGCAGTGCTAGTCGGCTAGCCGACAAACAAATCACAGATACGCAGTATTTT. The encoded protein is CSASRLADKQITDTQYF.

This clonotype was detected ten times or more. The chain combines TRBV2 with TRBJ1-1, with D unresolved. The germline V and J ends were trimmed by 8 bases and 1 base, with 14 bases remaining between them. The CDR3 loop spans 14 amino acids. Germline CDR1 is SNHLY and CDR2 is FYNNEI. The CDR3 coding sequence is TGTGCCAGCCGTTTGGGTGGATCGAACACTGAAGCTTTCTTT. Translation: CASRLGGSNTEAFF.

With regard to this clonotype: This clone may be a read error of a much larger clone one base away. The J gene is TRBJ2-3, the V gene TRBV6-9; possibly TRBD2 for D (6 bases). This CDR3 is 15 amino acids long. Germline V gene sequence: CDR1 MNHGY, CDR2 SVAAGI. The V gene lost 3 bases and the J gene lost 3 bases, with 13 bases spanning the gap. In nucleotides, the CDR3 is TGTGCCAGCAGTTACCCCGGGACTGGGACAGATACGCAGTATTTT. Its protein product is CASSYPGTGTDTQYF.

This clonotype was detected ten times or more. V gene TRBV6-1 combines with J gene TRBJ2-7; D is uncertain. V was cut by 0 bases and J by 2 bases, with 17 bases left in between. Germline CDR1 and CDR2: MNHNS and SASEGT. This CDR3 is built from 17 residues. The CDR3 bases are TGTGCCAGCAGTGAAGCAGGGTGGGGTTCCCTAACCTACGAGCAGTACTTC. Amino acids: CASSEAGWGSLTYEQYF.

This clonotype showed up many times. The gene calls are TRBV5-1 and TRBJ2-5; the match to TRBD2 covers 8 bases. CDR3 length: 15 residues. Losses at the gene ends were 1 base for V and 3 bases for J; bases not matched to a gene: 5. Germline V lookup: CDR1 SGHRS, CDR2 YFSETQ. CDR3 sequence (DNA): TGCGCCAGCAGCTTGTACGGGAGGGCAGAAGAGACCCAGTACTTC. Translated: CASSLYGRAEETQYF.

This chain's CDR3 is CASSYSGPRIDNSPLHF. In DNA form, the CDR3 reads TGTGCCAGCAGTTACTCGGGACCCCGGATCGATAATTCACCCCTCCACTTT. The chain is built from TRBV6-5 and TRBJ1-6; D is possibly TRBD1 (5 bases). Trimming removed 0 bases from V and 5 bases from J, with 14 bases in between. Germline V CDR1 and CDR2: MNHEY, SVGAGI. The CDR3 extends over 17 amino acids.

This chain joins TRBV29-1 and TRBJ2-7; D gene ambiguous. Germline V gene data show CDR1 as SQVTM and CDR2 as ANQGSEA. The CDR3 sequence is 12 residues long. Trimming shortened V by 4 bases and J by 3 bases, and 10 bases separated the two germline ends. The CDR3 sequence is CSVAPKDYEQYF. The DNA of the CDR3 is TGCAGCGTTGCCCCCAAGGACTACGAGCAGTACTTC.

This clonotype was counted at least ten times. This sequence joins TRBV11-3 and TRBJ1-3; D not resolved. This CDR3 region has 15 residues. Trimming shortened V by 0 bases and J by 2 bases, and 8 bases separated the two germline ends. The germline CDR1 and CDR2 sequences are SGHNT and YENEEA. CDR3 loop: CASSLDGQTGNTIYF. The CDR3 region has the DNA TGTGCCAGCAGCTTAGATGGTCAGACTGGAAACACCATATATTTT. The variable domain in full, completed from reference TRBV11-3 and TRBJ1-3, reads EAGVVQSPRYKIIEKKQPVAFWCNPISGHNTLYWYLQNLGQGPELLIRYENEEAVDDSQLPKDRFSAERLKGVDSTLKIQPAELGDSAVYLCASSLDGQTGNTIYFGEGSWLTVV.

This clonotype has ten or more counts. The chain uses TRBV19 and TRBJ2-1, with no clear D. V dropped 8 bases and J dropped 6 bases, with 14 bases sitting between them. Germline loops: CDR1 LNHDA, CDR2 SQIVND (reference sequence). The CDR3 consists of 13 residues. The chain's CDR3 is CASSHPSPNEQFF. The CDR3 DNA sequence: TGTGCCAGTTCGCACCCAAGCCCCAATGAGCAGTTCTTC.

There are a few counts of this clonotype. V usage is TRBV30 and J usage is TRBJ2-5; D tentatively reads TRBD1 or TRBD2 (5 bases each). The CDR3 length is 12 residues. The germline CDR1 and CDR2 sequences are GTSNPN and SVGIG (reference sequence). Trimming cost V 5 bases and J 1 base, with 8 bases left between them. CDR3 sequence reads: CAWWGPQETQYF. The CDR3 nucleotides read TGTGCCTGGTGGGGACCCCAAGAGACCCAGTACTTC.

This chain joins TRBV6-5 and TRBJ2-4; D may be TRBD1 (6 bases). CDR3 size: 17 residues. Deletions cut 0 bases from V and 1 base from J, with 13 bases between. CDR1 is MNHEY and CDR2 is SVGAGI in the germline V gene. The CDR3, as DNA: TGTGCCAGCAGTTACTCGAGAGGGGGATCTGCCAAAAACATTCAGTACTTC. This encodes CASSYSRGGSAKNIQYF.

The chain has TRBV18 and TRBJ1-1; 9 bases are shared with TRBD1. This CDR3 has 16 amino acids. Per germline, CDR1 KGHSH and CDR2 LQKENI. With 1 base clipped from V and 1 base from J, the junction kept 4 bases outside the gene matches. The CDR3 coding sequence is TGTGCCAGCTCACCACGGGGACAGGGTGGGAACACTGAAGCTTTCTTT. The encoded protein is CASSPRGQGGNTEAFF.

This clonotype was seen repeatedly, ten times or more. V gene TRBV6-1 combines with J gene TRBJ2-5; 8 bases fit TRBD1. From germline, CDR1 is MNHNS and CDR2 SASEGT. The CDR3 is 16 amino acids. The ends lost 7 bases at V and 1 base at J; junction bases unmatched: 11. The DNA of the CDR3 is TGTGCCAGCACCCGGAGGCGGACAGGGATCCAAGAGACCCAGTACTTC. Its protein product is CASTRRRTGIQETQYF.

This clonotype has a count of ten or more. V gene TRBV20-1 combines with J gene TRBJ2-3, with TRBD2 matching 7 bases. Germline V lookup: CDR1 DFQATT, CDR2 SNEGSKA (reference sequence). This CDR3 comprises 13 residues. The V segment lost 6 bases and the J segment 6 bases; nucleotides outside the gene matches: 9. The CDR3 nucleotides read TGCAGTGCCCATTTCCCGGGGGGTGATACGCAGTATTTT. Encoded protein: CSAHFPGGDTQYF.

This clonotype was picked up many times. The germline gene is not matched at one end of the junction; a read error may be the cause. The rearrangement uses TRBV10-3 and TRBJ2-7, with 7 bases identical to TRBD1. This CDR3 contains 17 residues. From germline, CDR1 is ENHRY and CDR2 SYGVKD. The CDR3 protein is CAISESERGRVSSEQYF. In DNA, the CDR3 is TGTGCCATCAGTGAGTCGGAAAGGGGGCGTGTATCCTCCGAGCAGTACTTC.

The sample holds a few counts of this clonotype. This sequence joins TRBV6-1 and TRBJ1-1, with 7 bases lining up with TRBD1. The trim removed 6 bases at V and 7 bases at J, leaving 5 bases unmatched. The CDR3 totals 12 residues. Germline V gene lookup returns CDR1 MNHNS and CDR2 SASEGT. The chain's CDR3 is CASSTGVGEAFF. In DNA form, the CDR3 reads TGTGCCAGCAGCACAGGGGTCGGTGAAGCTTTCTTT.

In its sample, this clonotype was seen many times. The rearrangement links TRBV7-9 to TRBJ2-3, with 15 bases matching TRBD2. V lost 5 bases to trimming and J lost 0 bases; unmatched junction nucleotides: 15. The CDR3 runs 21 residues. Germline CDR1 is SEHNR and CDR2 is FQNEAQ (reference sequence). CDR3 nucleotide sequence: TGTGCCAGCAGCCCGACCCCGGGACTAGCGGGAGGCAGCGATAGCACAGATACGCAGTATTTT. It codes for CASSPTPGLAGGSDSTDTQYF.

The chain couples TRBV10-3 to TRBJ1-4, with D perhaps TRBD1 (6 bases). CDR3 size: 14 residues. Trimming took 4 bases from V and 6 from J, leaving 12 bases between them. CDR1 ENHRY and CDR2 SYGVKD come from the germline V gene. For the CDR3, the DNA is TGTGCCATCAGTGGGACAGCGGGATATGAAAAACTGTTTTTT. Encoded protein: CAISGTAGYEKLFF.

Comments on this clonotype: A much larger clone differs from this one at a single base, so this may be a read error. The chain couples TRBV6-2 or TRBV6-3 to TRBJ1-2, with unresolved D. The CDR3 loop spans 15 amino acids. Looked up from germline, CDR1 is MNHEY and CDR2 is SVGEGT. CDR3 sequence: CASSLDQVANYDYTF. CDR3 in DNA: TGTGCCAGCAGTCTTGACCAGGTCGCTAACTATGACTACACCTTC.

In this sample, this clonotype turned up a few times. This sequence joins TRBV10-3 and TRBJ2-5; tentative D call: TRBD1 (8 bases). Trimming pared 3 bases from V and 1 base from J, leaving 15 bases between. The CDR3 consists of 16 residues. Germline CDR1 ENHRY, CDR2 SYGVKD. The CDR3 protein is CAISDPDREGQETQYF. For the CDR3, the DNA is TGTGCCATCAGTGACCCGGACAGGGAGGGCCAAGAGACCCAGTACTTC.